This entry describes one T cell receptor beta chain. This sample is part of a study of blood T cell repertoires in COVID-19. About the research overall: Researchers got acute and convalescent COVID-19 samples from the United States, Italy and Spain. T cells, B-cell-depleted T cells, or PBMCs provided the cDNA or gDNA that served as material.

In the authors' methods: Amplification from reference gene primers served as the basis for estimated nucleated cell counts. Repertoires were generated with immunoSEQ multiplex PCR, while TCRdb's copy carries only in-frame clones and drops some. V and J calls plus clone size are reproduced from that table; the DNA served to infer D and trimming. The repertoire includes approximately 360,000 clones, 90% of them detected once, and roughly 6.8% sits in the top ten. The length of the CDR3 is 17 residues. CDR1 MDHEN and CDR2 SYDVKM come from the germline V gene. Trimming at V came to 5 bases and at J to 2 bases, leaving 9 bases not matched to a gene.

The V gene is TRBV28, the J gene TRBJ1-2; TRBD1 matches 12 bases. This clonotype was obtained from a man aged 18 to 30 with active or convalescent COVID-19. The sample comprised peripheral blood. The CDR3 protein is CASSPRDRGLSNYGYTF. DNA of the CDR3: TGTGCCAGCAGTCCTAGGGACAGGGGGCTCTCCAACTATGGCTACACCTTC.